The 5 T cell receptor beta chains given below trace back to one sample, sequenced in a study of T-cell memory formation after mild COVID-19. One entry per CDR3 protein results from TCRdb running MiXCR on the 5' RACE reads. Altogether about 240,000 distinct CDR3 sequences are present, roughly 9.4% being singletons, with the ten largest covering around a fifth. What was sequenced was PBMCs or a T cell subset sorted from them (not recorded which). These receptors came from a man in his late teens or twenties who had mild COVID-19 (a few samples of this study predate the infection). Cell type and time point are not known.

This clonotype was seen a handful of times. The chain uses TRBV5-4 and TRBJ2-1; 13 bases agree with TRBD2. CDR1 is SGHNT, CDR2 YYREEE, per germline (reference sequence). The CDR3 runs 15 residues. V was pared by 2 bases and J by 9 bases, with 5 bases of the junction left unmatched. This CDR3 reads CASSFPGLAGPEQFF. The CDR3 DNA reads as TGTGCCAGCAGCTTTCCGGGACTAGCGGGGCCTGAGCAGTTCTTC.

The chain joins TRBV5-5 to TRBJ2-2; D unresolved. Germline lookup yields CDR1 SGHKS and CDR2 YYEKEE (reference sequence). The CDR3 covers 17 residues. Trimming left V 0 bases short and J 0 bases short, with 12 bases between. The CDR3 loop reads CASSLVFGNANTGELFF. In DNA, the CDR3 is TGTGCCAGCAGCTTGGTTTTTGGCAACGCGAACACCGGGGAGCTGTTTTTT.

The CDR3 DNA reads as TGTGCCAGCTCACCTGTCGGGGGCGGATGGGAGCAGTACTTC. This encodes CASSPVGGGWEQYF. The chain links TRBV18 to TRBJ2-7; D assignment may be TRBD1 or TRBD2 (6 bases each). The V end lost 3 bases, the J end lost 7 bases, and 16 bases lay between the germline ends. CDR3 length equals 14 residues. Germline CDR1 and CDR2: KGHSH and LQKENI.

J is TRBJ2-1 and V is TRBV9; no definite D call. The length of the CDR3 is 13 residues. V lost 0 bases, J lost 2 bases, and 3 bases lay in between. Germline CDR1 is SGDLS and CDR2 is YYNGEE. The CDR3 bases are TGTGCCAGCAGCGTAGACACCTACAATGAGCAGTTCTTC. It is translated as CASSVDTYNEQFF.

V and J are TRBV10-3 and TRBJ2-7; 7 bases align to TRBD1. Per the germline V gene, CDR1 is ENHRY and CDR2 is SYGVKD. J gave up 1 base and V 0 bases, and 3 bases lay outside the gene matches. The CDR3 totals 15 residues. CDR3 bases: TGTGCCATCAGTGAGTCCCGGGACAGTTCCTACGAGCAGTACGTC. Its protein is CAISESRDSSYEQYV.